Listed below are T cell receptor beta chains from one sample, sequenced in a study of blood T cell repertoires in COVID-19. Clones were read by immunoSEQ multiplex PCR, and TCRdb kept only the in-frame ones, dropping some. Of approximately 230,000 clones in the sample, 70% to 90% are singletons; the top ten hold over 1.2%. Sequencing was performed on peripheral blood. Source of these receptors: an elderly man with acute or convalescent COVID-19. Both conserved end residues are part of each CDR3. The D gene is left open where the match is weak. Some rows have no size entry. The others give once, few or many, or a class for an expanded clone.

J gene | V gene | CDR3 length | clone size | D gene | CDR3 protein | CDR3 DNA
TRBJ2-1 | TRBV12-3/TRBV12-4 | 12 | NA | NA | CASSQGYNEQFF | TGTGCCAGCAGCCAGGGTTACAATGAGCAGTTCTTC
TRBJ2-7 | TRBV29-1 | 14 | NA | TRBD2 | CSGIIAGRHYEQYF | TGCAGCGGAATAATAGCGGGAAGGCACTACGAGCAGTACTTC
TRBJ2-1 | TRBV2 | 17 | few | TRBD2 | CASSWLAGGPSTNEQFF | TGTGCCAGCAGTTGGCTAGCGGGAGGGCCGAGTACAAATGAGCAGTTCTTC
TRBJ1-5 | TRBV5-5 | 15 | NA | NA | CASSFVQNSNQPQHF | TGTGCCAGCAGCTTCGTACAGAATAGCAATCAGCCCCAGCATTTT
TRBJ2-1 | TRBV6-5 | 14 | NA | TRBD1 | CASRIGQGANEQFF | TGTGCCAGCAGGATCGGACAGGGGGCCAATGAGCAGTTCTTC
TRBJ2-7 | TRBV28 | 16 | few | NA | CASSLFAGGTFYEQYF | TGTGCCAGCAGTCTATTTGCCGGGGGAACGTTCTACGAGCAGTACTTC
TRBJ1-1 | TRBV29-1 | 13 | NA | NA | CSVEEGGNTEAFF | TGCAGCGTTGAAGAGGGGGGGAACACTGAAGCTTTCTTT
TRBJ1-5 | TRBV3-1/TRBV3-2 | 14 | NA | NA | CASSRSGEPLAQHF | TGTGCCAGCAGCCGATCCGGGGAACCCTTGGCCCAGCATTTT
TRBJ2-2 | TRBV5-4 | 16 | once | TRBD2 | CASSRLAGGRAGELFF | TGTGCCAGCAGCCGGCTAGCGGGGGGTCGGGCCGGGGAGCTGTTTTTT
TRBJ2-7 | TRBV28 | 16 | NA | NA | CASSSPSQASGDEQYF | TGTGCCAGCAGTTCTCCATCTCAGGCTTCCGGGGACGAGCAGTACTTC
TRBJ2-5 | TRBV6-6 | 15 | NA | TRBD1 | CASSNPGQGKETQYF | TGTGCCAGCAGCAACCCCGGACAGGGTAAAGAGACCCAGTACTTC
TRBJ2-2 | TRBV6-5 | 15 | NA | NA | CASSPQGFGSGELFF | TGTGCCAGCAGTCCACAGGGATTTGGCTCCGGGGAGCTGTTTTTT
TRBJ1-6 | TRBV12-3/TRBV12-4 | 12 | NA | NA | CASSLAYSPLHF | TGTGCCAGCAGTTTAGCCTATTCACCCCTCCACTTT
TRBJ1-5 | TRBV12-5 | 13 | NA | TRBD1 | CASGQTGYQPQHF | TGTGCTAGTGGCCAGACAGGGTATCAGCCCCAGCATTTT
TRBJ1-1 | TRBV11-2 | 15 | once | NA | CASSLEATGNTEAFF | TGTGCCAGCAGCTTAGAGGCTACAGGGAACACTGAAGCTTTCTTT
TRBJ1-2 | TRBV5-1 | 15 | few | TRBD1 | CASSLTGTTTGGYTF | TGCGCCAGCAGCCTGACAGGGACAACCACCGGGGGCTACACCTTC
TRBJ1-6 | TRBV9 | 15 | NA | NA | CASSVGQGANSPLHF | TGTGCCAGCAGCGTAGGTCAGGGCGCAAATTCACCCCTCCACTTT
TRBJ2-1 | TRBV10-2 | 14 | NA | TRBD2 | CASSEASGYNEQFF | TGCGCCAGCAGTGAGGCTAGCGGATACAATGAGCAGTTCTTC
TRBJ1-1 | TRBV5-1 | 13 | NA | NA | CASSLSRATEAFF | TGCGCCAGCAGCTTGTCGAGGGCCACTGAAGCTTTCTTT
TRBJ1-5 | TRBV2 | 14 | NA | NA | CASQKGEEAQPQHF | TGTGCCAGCCAAAAAGGGGAGGAGGCTCAGCCCCAGCATTTT
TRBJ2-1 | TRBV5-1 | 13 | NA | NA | CASARTRYNEQFF | TGCGCCAGCGCCCGTACAAGATACAATGAGCAGTTCTTC
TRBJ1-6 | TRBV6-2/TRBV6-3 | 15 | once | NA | CASSIQDIYNSPLHF | TGTGCCAGCAGTATCCAGGATATCTATAATTCACCCCTCCACTTT
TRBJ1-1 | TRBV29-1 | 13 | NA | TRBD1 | CSVVGTENTEAFF | TGCAGCGTGGTAGGGACAGAGAACACTGAAGCTTTCTTT
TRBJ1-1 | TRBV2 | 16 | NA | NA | CASSRRSGQLNTEAFF | TGTGCCAGCAGTAGAAGGAGCGGACAGTTGAACACTGAAGCTTTCTTT
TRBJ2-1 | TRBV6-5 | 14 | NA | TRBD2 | CASRQAGAYNEQFF | TGTGCCAGCAGACAAGCGGGGGCCTACAATGAGCAGTTCTTC
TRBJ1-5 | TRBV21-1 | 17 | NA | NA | CASSKSIGRLLYQPQHF | TGTGCCAGCAGCAAAAGTATAGGCAGGTTACTTTATCAGCCCCAGCATTTT
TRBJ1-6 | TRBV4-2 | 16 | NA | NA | CASSQPTVAGDSPLHF | TGTGCCAGCAGCCAACCGACAGTAGCTGGTGATTCACCCCTCCACTTT
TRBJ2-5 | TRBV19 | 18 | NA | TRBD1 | CASSEGYRGLGLRETQYF | TGTGCCAGTAGTGAGGGTTACAGGGGCTTAGGACTCCGAGAGACCCAGTACTTC
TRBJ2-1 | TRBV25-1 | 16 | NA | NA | CASSSQARGVYNEQFF | TGTGCCAGCAGTTCTCAGGCCAGGGGAGTCTACAATGAGCAGTTCTTC
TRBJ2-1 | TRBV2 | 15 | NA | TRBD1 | CASSPTGGGGFKQFF | TGTGCCAGCAGCCCGACAGGGGGCGGGGGATTTAAGCAGTTCTTC
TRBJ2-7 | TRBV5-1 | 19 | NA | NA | CASSPSLASGGGAPYEQYF | TGCGCCAGCAGCCCAAGCTTGGCAAGTGGCGGGGGCGCCCCCTACGAGCAGTACTTC
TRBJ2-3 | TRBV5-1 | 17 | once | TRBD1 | CASSLGDRNPTTDTQYF | TGCGCCAGCAGCTTAGGGGACAGAAACCCCACCACAGATACGCAGTATTTT
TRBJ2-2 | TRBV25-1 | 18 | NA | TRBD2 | CASSPGTSGRANTGELFF | TGTGCCAGCAGTCCCGGGACTAGCGGGAGGGCGAACACCGGGGAGCTGTTTTTT
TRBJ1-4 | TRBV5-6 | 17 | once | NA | CASSLYGAGTLNEKLFF | TGTGCCAGCAGCTTGTACGGAGCCGGAACCCTCAATGAAAAACTGTTTTTT
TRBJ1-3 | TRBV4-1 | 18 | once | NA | CASSPPGAGILSGNTIYF | TGCGCCAGCAGCCCCCCAGGGGCTGGTATTTTATCTGGAAACACCATATATTTT
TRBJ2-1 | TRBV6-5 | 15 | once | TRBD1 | CAGRGDRGEYNEQFF | TGTGCCGGGAGAGGGGACAGGGGGGAATACAATGAGCAGTTCTTC
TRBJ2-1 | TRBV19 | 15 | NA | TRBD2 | CASSIPGRMGNEQFF | TGTGCCAGTAGTATACCCGGGAGGATGGGCAATGAGCAGTTCTTC
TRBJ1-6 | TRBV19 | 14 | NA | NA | CASSSGLMNSPLHF | TGTGCCAGTAGCTCGGGGTTAATGAATTCACCCCTCCACTTT
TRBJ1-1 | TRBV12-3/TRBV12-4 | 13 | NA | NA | CASSADRFTEAFF | TGTGCCAGCAGTGCAGACAGGTTCACTGAAGCTTTCTTT
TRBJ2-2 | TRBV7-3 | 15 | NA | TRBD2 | CASSLLRGDTGELFF | TGTGCCAGCAGCTTACTTCGGGGGGACACCGGGGAGCTGTTTTTT
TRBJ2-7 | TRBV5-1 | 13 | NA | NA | CASSFDYSYEQYF | TGCGCCAGCAGCTTCGACTACTCCTACGAGCAGTACTTC
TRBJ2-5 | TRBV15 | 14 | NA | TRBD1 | CATSGFERQGTQYF | TGTGCCACCAGCGGTTTCGAGCGACAGGGGACCCAGTACTTC
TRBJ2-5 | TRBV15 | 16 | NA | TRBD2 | CATSREWTSGSQTQYF | TGTGCCACCAGCAGAGAGTGGACTAGCGGGAGCCAGACCCAGTACTTC
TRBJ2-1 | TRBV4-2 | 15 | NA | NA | CASTKDWRGNNEQFF | TGTGCCAGCACCAAAGACTGGAGAGGGAACAATGAGCAGTTCTTC
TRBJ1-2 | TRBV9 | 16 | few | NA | CASSVGVAGINYGYTF | TGTGCCAGCAGCGTAGGGGTGGCAGGGATAAACTATGGCTACACCTTC
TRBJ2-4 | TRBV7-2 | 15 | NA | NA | CASRSAQLAKNIQYF | TGTGCCAGCAGGAGCGCCCAGCTAGCCAAAAACATTCAGTACTTC
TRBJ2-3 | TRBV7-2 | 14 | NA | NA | CASSRTRSTDTQYF | TGTGCCAGCAGTCGTACTAGGAGCACAGATACGCAGTATTTT